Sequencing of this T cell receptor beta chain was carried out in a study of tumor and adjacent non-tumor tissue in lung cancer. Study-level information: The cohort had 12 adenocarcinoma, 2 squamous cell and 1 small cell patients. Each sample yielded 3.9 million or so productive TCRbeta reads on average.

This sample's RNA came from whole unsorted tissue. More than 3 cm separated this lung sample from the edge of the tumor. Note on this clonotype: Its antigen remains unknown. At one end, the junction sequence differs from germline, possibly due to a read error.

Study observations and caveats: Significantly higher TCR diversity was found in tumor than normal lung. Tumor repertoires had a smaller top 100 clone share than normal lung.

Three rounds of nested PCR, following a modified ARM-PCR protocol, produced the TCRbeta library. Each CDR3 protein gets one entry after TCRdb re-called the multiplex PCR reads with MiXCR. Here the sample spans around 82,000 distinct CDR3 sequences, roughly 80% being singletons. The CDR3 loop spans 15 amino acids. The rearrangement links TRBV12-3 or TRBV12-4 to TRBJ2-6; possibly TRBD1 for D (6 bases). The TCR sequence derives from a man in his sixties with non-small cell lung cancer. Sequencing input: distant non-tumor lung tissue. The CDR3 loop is CATSLVQGGANVLTF. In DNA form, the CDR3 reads TGTGCCACCAGTCTTGTGCAGGGGGGGGCCAACGTCCTGACTTTC.